Below, 8 T cell receptor beta chains from the same sample are listed, as sequenced in a study of cytomegalovirus exposure and HLA in healthy donors. The primer mix had 60 Vbeta and 13 Jbeta primers. Assay used: immunoSEQ multiplex PCR; TCRdb lists only in-frame clones, some missing. Of some 130,000 clones listed, around 72% are singletons. The sample taken for sequencing was PBMCs. The receptor source for this set is a human donor in good health.

The rearrangement joins TRBV4-2 to TRBJ2-7; no reliable D call. Germline V CDR1 and CDR2: LGHNA, YNFKEQ. The CDR3 is 12 amino acids. The V and J ends lost 0 bases and 5 bases respectively, with 5 bases between them. As DNA, the CDR3 is TGTGCCAGCAGCCAAGATCGTCACGAGCAGTACTTC. Translating gives CASSQDRHEQYF.

The chain has TRBV29-1 and TRBJ1-2; 7 bases align to TRBD1. The germline gives CDR1 SQVTM, CDR2 ANQGSEA. This CDR3 spans 13 amino acids. The junction had 2 bases not matched to a gene; V was cut back by 4 bases and J by 0 bases. DNA of the CDR3: TGCAGCGTTGGACAGGGACCTAACTATGGCTACACCTTC. Protein product: CSVGQGPNYGYTF.

The chain combines TRBV18 with TRBJ2-7, with D perhaps matching TRBD1 (5 bases). This CDR3 region has 14 residues. V lost 0 bases and J 2 bases, leaving 8 bases between the germline ends. Germline CDR1 KGHSH, CDR2 LQKENI. CDR3 residues: CASSPPDKAYEQYF. The CDR3 DNA reads as TGTGCCAGCTCACCACCGGACAAAGCCTACGAGCAGTACTTC.

The rearrangement uses TRBV7-3 and TRBJ2-7, with TRBD2 as a possible D gene (6 bases). The CDR3 extends over 14 amino acids. The germline gives CDR1 SGHTA, CDR2 FQGTGA. Trimming removed 3 bases at V and 5 bases at J, with 14 bases between. The CDR3 is CASSFRDFPDEQYF. CDR3 coding DNA: TGTGCCAGCAGCTTCCGGGACTTCCCGGACGAGCAGTACTTC.

This clone was seen more than once but under ten times. The V call is TRBV30, the J call TRBJ2-7; TRBD1 agrees at 10 bases. The germline V gene has CDR1 GTSNPN and CDR2 SVGIG (reference sequence). CDR3 length: 14 residues. Germline trimming cut 4 bases from V and 3 bases from J; bases unmatched to any gene: 6. CDR3 region: CAWTPGTGDYEQYF. The CDR3 region has the DNA TGTGCCTGGACCCCCGGGACAGGGGACTACGAGCAGTACTTC.

The chain recombines TRBV9 with TRBJ2-5; 8 nucleotides match TRBD1. Germline V lookup: CDR1 SGDLS, CDR2 YYNGEE. The V gene end was trimmed by 3 bases and the J gene end by 7 bases; junction bases not matched to a gene: 8. CDR3 size: 14 residues. The CDR3 reads CASSAQGQAATQYF. As DNA, the CDR3 is TGTGCCAGCAGCGCCCAGGGACAGGCGGCGACCCAGTACTTC.

The chain has TRBV9 and TRBJ2-3, with 7 bases that match TRBD1. V gave up 4 bases and J gave up 0 bases; unmatched junction bases: 5. CDR1 is SGDLS, CDR2 YYNGEE, per germline. CDR3 length equals 15 residues. CDR3 nucleotide sequence: TGTGCCAGCAGCTTGGGACAGTCTAGCACAGATACGCAGTATTTT. Translation gives CASSLGQSSTDTQYF.

The chain employs TRBV9 and TRBJ2-3; TRBD1 matches at 9 bases. The V and J ends lost 2 bases and 3 bases, in that order; junction bases with no gene match: 19. Germline V gene sequence: CDR1 SGDLS, CDR2 YYNGEE. The CDR3 contains 20 residues. The CDR3 loop is CASSVSSSSRGQGATDTQYF. The CDR3 coding sequence is TGTGCCAGCAGCGTTAGTAGTAGTAGTAGGGGACAGGGAGCAACAGATACGCAGTATTTT.